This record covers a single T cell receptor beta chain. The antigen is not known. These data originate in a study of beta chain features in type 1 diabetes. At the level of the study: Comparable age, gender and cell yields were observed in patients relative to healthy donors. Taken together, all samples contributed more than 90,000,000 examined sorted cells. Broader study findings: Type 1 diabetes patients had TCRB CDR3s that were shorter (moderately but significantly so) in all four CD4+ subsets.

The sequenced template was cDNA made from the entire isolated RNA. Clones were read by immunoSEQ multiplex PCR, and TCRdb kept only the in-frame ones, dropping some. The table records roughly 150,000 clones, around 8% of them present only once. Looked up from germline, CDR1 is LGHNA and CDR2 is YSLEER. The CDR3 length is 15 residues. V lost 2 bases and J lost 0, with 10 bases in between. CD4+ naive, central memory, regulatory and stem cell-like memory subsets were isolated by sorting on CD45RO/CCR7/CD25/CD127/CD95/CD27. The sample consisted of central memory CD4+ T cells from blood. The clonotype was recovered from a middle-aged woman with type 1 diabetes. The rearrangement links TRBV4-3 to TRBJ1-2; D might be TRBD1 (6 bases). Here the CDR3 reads CASSQYREANYGYTF. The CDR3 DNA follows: TGCGCCAGCAGCCAATACAGGGAAGCTAACTATGGCTACACCTTC.